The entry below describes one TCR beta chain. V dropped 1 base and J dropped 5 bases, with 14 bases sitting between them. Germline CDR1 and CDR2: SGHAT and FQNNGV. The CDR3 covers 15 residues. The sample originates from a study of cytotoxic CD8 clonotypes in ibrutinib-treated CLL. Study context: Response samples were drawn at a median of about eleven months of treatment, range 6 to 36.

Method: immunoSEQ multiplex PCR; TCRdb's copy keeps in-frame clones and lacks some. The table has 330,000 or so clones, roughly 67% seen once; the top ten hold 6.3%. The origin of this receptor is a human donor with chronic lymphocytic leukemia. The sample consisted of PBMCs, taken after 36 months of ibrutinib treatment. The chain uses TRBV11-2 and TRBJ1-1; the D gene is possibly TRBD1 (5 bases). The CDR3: CASSLGAGGGTEAFF. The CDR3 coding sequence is TGTGCCAGCAGCTTAGGGGCAGGTGGGGGGACTGAAGCTTTCTTT.